The 20 T cell receptor beta chains below were found in one sample sequenced in a study of T-cell reconstitution after alpha-beta-depleted transplantation in children (dated by TCRdb to 2016 to 2018). The library was generated by PCR. The sequencing machine was an Illumina HiSeq 2500. Molecular barcoding was employed in the preparation of TCR libraries, with unique molecular identifiers being used to normalize TCRbeta repertoire quantification. The raw public reads went through TCRdb reprocessing: fastp at Q25, MiXCR clone calling, in-frame beta chains kept. Each CDR3 protein appears once, grouped with its most common genes and DNA. The sample yields hundreds of thousands of distinct CDR3 sequences; roughly 15% were counted once. The ten largest account for under 1.2% of the sample. The input for sequencing was PBMCs from the stem cell graft donor, taken from the stem cell graft. Every receptor here comes from a human donor who donated a stem cell graft to a child with acute myeloid leukemia.

This clonotype was recorded many times. The chain joins TRBV20-1 to TRBJ2-1, with 12 bases identical to TRBD2. V shed 6 bases, J shed 1 base, and the junction held 4 bases outside the gene matches. CDR3 length: 15 residues. The V gene's germline CDR1 is DFQATT and CDR2 SNEGSKA (reference sequence). In DNA, the CDR3 is TGCAGTGCCTGGACTAGCGGGGCGTCCTACAATGAGCAGTTCTTC. Its protein is CSAWTSGASYNEQFF.

Ten or more counts support this clonotype. This chain links TRBV12-3 or TRBV12-4 with TRBJ1-1; 7 bases agree with TRBD1. The V gene end was trimmed by 3 bases and the J gene end by 5 bases; junction bases not matched to a gene: 6. CDR3 size: 14 residues. CDR3 nucleotides: TGTGCCAGCAGTTTCGGAGGGGGCCGGACTGAAGCTTTCTTT. Residues: CASSFGGGRTEAFF.

This CDR3 reads CASSEEVGYGYTF. The CDR3 coding sequence is TGTGCCAGCTCGGAGGAGGTCGGCTATGGCTACACCTTC. The rearrangement links TRBV7-2 to TRBJ1-2, with D hard to call. Germline loops: CDR1 SGHTA, CDR2 FQGNSA. The CDR3 spans 13 residues. V was pared by 8 bases and J by 4 bases, with 14 bases between.

Ten or more counts support this clonotype. The chain is built from TRBV29-1 and TRBJ2-1; 8 bases agree with TRBD2. In germline, CDR1 is SQVTM, CDR2 ANQGSEA. The CDR3 has 14 residues. V gave up 8 bases and J gave up 7 bases; unmatched junction bases: 13. CDR3: CSSPRGGGPNEQFF. The DNA for the CDR3 is TGCAGCTCCCCCCGGGGGGGCGGTCCTAATGAGCAGTTCTTC.

Remarks on this clonotype: This may arise from a read error, as a much more abundant clone is one base away. V gene TRBV6-5 combines with J gene TRBJ2-1, with 11 bases matching TRBD2. J gave up 2 bases and V 6 bases, and 3 bases lay outside the gene matches. The germline V gene has CDR1 MNHEY and CDR2 SVGAGI. The CDR3 has 15 amino acids. The CDR3 DNA reads as TGTGCCAGCAGATTGACTAGCGGGGCCTACAATGAGCAGTTCTTC. It yields the protein CASRLTSGAYNEQFF.

This clonotype was observed many times. The CDR3 is CASSFSLQQETQYF. The CDR3 nucleotides read TGTGCCAGCAGTTTCTCCCTCCAGCAAGAGACCCAGTACTTC. V is TRBV12-3 or TRBV12-4 and J is TRBJ2-5; D unclear. Between the trimmed V and J ends, which lost 3 bases and 2 bases, there was a span of 10 bases. The CDR3 totals 14 residues.

The V and J genes are TRBV12-3 or TRBV12-4 and TRBJ1-5, with 10 bases aligning to TRBD1. The J segment lost 4 bases and the V segment lost 5 bases, leaving 11 bases of the junction unmatched. This CDR3 is 17 amino acids long. The CDR3 region is CASSPVSEDRGNQPQHF. In nucleotides, the CDR3 is TGTGCCAGCAGTCCCGTTAGTGAGGACAGGGGGAATCAGCCCCAGCATTTT.

The sample holds many counts of this clonotype. The chain carries TRBV20-1 and TRBJ2-3; tentative D call: TRBD2 (7 bases). V lost 6 bases, J lost 4 bases, and 17 bases lay in between. The CDR3 covers 14 residues. Germline CDR1 reads DFQATT; CDR2 reads SNEGSKA (reference sequence). CDR3 protein: CSAPETGGADTQYF. The CDR3 nucleotides are TGCAGTGCCCCAGAGACGGGGGGCGCAGATACGCAGTATTTT.

The chain combines TRBV7-2 with TRBJ2-5; D is perhaps TRBD2 (6 bases). The V gene's germline CDR1 is SGHTA and CDR2 FQGNSA. This CDR3 has 13 residues. The V and J ends lost 3 bases and 4 bases respectively, with 9 bases between them. DNA for the CDR3: TGTGCCAGCAGCTTTTTCGGGGGAGAGACCCAGTACTTC. This sequence encodes CASSFFGGETQYF.

Notes on this clonotype: A single base separates this from a much larger clone, so it may be a read error. The chain couples TRBV20-1 to TRBJ2-5, with unresolved D. CDR1 is DFQATT and CDR2 is SNEGSKA in the germline V gene (reference sequence). The CDR3 length is 16 residues. CDR3 sequence: CCARDNEITVQETQYF. CDR3 coding DNA: TGCTGTGCTAGAGATAACGAGATAACGGTCCAAGAGACCCAGTACTTC.

This clonotype was counted a few times. This chain joins TRBV18 and TRBJ2-2; no clear D. Trimming left V 2 bases short and J 4 bases short, with 11 bases between. Per germline, CDR1 KGHSH and CDR2 LQKENI. The CDR3 contains 15 residues. The CDR3 spells CASSPTPVLTGELFF. The CDR3 bases are TGTGCCAGCTCACCAACCCCGGTCCTCACCGGGGAGCTGTTTTTT.

This clonotype was seen ten or more times. This rearrangement joins TRBV20-1 to TRBJ1-5; maybe TRBD1 (5 bases). CDR1 is DFQATT and CDR2 is SNEGSKA in the germline V gene (reference sequence). Trimming shortened V by 2 bases and J by 3 bases, and 8 bases separated the two germline ends. The CDR3 spans 13 residues. The CDR3: CSARQGPNQPQHF. The CDR3 nucleotides read TGCAGTGCTAGACAGGGCCCCAATCAGCCCCAGCATTTT.

There are many counts of this clonotype. The genes are TRBV6-5 and TRBJ1-1; D is perhaps TRBD1 (5 bases). From germline, CDR1 is MNHEY and CDR2 SVGAGI. V shed 0 bases and J shed 8 bases, with 16 bases lying between them. This CDR3 comprises 15 residues. The CDR3 loop is CASSYSGAGALEAFF. DNA for the CDR3: TGTGCCAGCAGTTACTCAGGGGCCGGCGCACTAGAAGCTTTCTTT.

The gene calls are TRBV7-2 and TRBJ1-4; no firm D call. V lost 1 base, J lost 7 bases, and 4 bases lay in between. Germline-derived CDR1 and CDR2 are SGHTA and FQGNSA. This CDR3 is built from 12 residues. The CDR3 loop is CASSLEGEKLFF. CDR3 nucleotide sequence: TGTGCCAGCAGCTTAGAGGGTGAAAAACTGTTTTTT. Together with reference TRBV7-2 and TRBJ1-4, the CDR3 gives the full variable domain: GAGVSQSPSNKVTEKGKDVELRCDPISGHTALYWYRQSLGQGLEFLIYFQGNSAPDKSGLPSDRFSAERTGGSVSTLTIQRTQQEDSAVYLCASSLEGEKLFFGSGTQLSVL.

The table lists this clonotype with many counts. The J gene is TRBJ1-2, the V gene TRBV27; TRBD1 is a possible D gene (6 bases). The CDR3 extends over 15 amino acids. With 3 bases removed from V and 0 bases from J, the gap between germline ends came to 11 bases. The V gene's germline CDR1 is MNHEY and CDR2 SMNVEV (reference sequence). The CDR3 bases are TGTGCCAGCAGTTTGTCGGGGGCCACTAACTATGGCTACACCTTC. Translating it yields CASSLSGATNYGYTF.

This chain uses TRBV7-3 with TRBJ1-1, with a possible D match to TRBD1 (5 bases). Germline V lookup: CDR1 SGHTA, CDR2 FQGTGA. V lost 8 bases to trimming and J lost 3 bases, with 13 bases between them. The CDR3 is 13 amino acids. This CDR3 reads CASARDLYTEAFF. The DNA for the CDR3 is TGTGCCAGCGCCCGGGACCTTTACACTGAAGCTTTCTTT.

At least ten counts were recorded for this clonotype. The rearrangement links TRBV7-2 to TRBJ1-2; 8 nucleotides line up with TRBD1. Germline V CDR1 and CDR2: SGHTA, FQGNSA. V shed 4 bases, J shed 8 bases, and the junction held 3 bases outside the gene matches. The CDR3 consists of 12 residues. In DNA, the CDR3 is TGTGCCAGCAGCTCGACAGGGGAAGGCTACACCTTC. This translates into CASSSTGEGYTF.

CDR3 residues: CASTSGTSTDTQYF. The CDR3 DNA reads TGTGCCAGCACCTCCGGGACTAGCACAGATACGCAGTATTTT. The V gene is TRBV13, the J gene TRBJ2-3, with D perhaps matching TRBD2 (6 bases). Germline CDR1 and CDR2: PRHDT and FYEKMQ (reference sequence). Trimming removed 7 bases at V and 0 bases at J, with 11 bases between. CDR3 length: 14 amino acids.

This clonotype has only a few counts. This chain joins TRBV11-3 and TRBJ1-1; TRBD1 is a possible D gene (6 bases). The CDR3 totals 15 residues. Germline values: CDR1 SGHNT, CDR2 YENEEA. V was pared by 5 bases and J by 1 base, with 14 bases between. CDR3 sequence reads: CASSAGVLTNTEAFF. The CDR3 DNA is TGTGCCAGCAGCGCAGGGGTCCTTACGAACACTGAAGCTTTCTTT.

This clonotype has ten or more counts. The chain employs TRBV20-1 and TRBJ2-3; D uncertain. CDR1 is DFQATT, CDR2 SNEGSKA, per germline (reference sequence). This CDR3 contains 12 residues. Trimming took off 1 base at V and 4 bases at J, with 6 bases between the two ends. This CDR3 is CSARGFSDTQYF. In DNA form, the CDR3 reads TGCAGTGCTAGAGGGTTTTCAGATACGCAGTATTTT.